The sequence of this TCR beta chain was determined in a study of blood T cell repertoires in COVID-19. About the research overall: Acute and convalescent COVID-19 specimens originated in the United States, Italy and Spain. Sources were T cells, B-cell-depleted T cells, or PBMCs; the material itself was cDNA or gDNA.

In the source study's methods: Counts of nucleated cells, estimated from reference gene primer amplification, were obtained. The repertoire was sequenced with immunoSEQ multiplex PCR; TCRdb's copy has only in-frame clones and lacks some. D and trimming were read from the DNA, whereas the V and J calls and clone size are those reported in that table. The sample lists 150,000 to 200,000 clones, 75% to 80% occurring once. The CDR3 contains 16 residues. Between the trimmed V and J ends, which lost 3 bases and 0 bases, there was a span of 14 bases. In germline, CDR1 is MNHEY, CDR2 SMNVEV (reference sequence).

This TCR came from a woman in her seventies with acute or convalescent COVID-19. Material: peripheral blood. The chain has TRBV27 and TRBJ1-1; D gene uncertain. CDR3 bases: TGTGCCAGCAGTTTCTTGAGCGGTGGAGTGAACACTGAAGCTTTCTTT. The encoded protein is CASSFLSGGVNTEAFF.